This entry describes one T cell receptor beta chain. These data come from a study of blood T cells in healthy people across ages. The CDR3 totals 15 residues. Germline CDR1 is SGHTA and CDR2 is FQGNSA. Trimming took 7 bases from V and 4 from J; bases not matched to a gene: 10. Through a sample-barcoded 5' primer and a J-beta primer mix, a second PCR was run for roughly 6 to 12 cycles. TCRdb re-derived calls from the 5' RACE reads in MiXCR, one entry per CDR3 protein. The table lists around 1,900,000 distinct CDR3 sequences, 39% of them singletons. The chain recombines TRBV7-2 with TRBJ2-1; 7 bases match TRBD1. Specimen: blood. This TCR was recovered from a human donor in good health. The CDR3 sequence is CASTADRAAYNEQFF. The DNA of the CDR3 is TGTGCCAGCACCGCTGACAGGGCTGCGTACAATGAGCAGTTCTTC. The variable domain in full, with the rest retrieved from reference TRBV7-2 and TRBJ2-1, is GAGVSQSPSNKVTEKGKDVELRCDPISGHTALYWYRQSLGQGLEFLIYFQGNSAPDKSGLPSDRFSAERTGGSVSTLTIQRTQQEDSAVYLCASTADRAAYNEQFFGPGTRLTVL.